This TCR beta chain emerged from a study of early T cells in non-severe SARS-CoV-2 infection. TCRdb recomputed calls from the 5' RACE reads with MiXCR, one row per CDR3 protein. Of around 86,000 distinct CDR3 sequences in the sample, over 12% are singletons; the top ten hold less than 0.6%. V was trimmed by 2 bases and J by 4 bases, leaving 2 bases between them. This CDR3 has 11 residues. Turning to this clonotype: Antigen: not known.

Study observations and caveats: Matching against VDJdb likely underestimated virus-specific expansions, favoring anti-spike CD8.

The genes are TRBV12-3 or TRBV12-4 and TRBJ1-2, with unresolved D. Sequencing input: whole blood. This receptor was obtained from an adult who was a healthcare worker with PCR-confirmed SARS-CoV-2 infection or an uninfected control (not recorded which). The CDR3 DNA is TGTGCCAGCAGTTTATCCTATGGCTACACCTTC. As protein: CASSLSYGYTF.